This T cell receptor (beta chain) was captured in a study of T-cell reconstitution after alpha-beta-depleted transplantation in children. Study conclusions and caveats: Day-60 TCRbeta diversity that was high in some patients was derived from surviving recipient T cells and thymic progenitors. Reports say that about two months after transplant, the alpha-beta T cells came out of several hundred graft clones that had expanded.

Preparation of the TCRbeta library used unique molecular identifiers. TCRdb itself ran the PCR reads through MiXCR, one entry per CDR3 protein. The data show fewer than 500,000 distinct CDR3 sequences, about 45% seen once. In the case of this clonotype: As yet, its antigen is unknown.

This CDR3 is built from 18 residues. J was trimmed by 4 bases and V by 1 base; bases with no gene match: 12. Germline CDR1 is SGHRS and CDR2 is YFSETQ. The sample consisted of PBMCs, taken before TCRalphabeta/CD19-depleted stem cell transplant. This clonotype originated in a girl aged 2 to 10 with aplastic anemia, due to receive a stem cell transplant. The chain uses TRBV5-1 and TRBJ2-3; 10 bases map to TRBD1. Here the CDR3 reads CASSLRLGATGGPDTQYF. The CDR3, as DNA: TGCGCCAGCAGCTTGAGGCTAGGTGCGACAGGGGGCCCAGATACGCAGTATTTT.